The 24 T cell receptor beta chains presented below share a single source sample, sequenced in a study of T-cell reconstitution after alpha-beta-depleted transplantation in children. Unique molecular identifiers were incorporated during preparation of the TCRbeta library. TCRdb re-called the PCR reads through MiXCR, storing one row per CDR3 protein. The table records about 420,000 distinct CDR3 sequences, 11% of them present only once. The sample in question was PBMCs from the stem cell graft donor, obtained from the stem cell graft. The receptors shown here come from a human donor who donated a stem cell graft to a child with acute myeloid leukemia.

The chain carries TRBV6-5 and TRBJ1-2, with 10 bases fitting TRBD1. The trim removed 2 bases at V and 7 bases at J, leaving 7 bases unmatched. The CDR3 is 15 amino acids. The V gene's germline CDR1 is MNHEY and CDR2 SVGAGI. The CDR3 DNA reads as TGTGCCAGCAGTTACCGGCGGACAGGGGGACTTGGCTACACCTTC. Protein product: CASSYRRTGGLGYTF.

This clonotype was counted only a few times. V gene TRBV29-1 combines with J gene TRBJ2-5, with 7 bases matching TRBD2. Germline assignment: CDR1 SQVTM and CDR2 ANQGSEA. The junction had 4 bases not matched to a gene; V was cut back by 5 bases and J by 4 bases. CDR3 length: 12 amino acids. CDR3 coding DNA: TGCAGCGTTACGACGGGGGGAGAGACCCAGTACTTC. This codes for CSVTTGGETQYF. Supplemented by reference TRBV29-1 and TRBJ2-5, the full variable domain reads SAVISQKPSRDICQRGTSLTIQCQVDSQVTMMFWYRQQPGQSLTLIATANQGSEATYESGFVIDKFPISRPNLTFSTLTVSNMSPEDSSIYLCSVTTGGETQYFGPGTRLLVL.

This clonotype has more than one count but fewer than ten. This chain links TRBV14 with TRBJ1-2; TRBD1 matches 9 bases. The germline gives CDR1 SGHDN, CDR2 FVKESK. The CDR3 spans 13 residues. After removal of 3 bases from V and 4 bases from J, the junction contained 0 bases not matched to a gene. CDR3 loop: CASSQTGGYGYTF. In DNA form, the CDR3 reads TGTGCCAGCAGCCAGACAGGGGGCTATGGCTACACCTTC.

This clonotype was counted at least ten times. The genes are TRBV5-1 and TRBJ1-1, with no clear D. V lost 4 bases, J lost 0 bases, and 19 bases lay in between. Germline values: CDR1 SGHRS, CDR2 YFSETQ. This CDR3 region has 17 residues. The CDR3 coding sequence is TGCGCCAGCAGCCCAGGACTTGCGGCAGGATTGAACACTGAAGCTTTCTTT. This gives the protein CASSPGLAAGLNTEAFF.

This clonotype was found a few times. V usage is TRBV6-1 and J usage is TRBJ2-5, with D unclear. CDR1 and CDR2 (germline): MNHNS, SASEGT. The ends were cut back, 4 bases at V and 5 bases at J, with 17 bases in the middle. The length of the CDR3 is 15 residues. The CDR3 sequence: CASSAVSITLETQYF. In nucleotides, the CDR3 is TGTGCCAGCAGTGCCGTCTCAATTACATTGGAGACCCAGTACTTC.

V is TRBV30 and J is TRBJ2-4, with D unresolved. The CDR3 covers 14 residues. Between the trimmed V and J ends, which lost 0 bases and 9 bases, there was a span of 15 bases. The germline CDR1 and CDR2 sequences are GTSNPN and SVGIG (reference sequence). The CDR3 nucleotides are TGTGCCTGGAGTGTAGGTGGCGGTCTATCCATTCAGTACTTC. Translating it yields CAWSVGGGLSIQYF. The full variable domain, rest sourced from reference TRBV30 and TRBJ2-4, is SQTIHQWPATLVQPVGSPLSLECTVEGTSNPNLYWYRQAAGRGLQLLFYSVGIGQISSEVPQNLSASRPQDRQFILSSKKLLLSDSGFYLCAWSVGGGLSIQYFGAGTRLSVL.

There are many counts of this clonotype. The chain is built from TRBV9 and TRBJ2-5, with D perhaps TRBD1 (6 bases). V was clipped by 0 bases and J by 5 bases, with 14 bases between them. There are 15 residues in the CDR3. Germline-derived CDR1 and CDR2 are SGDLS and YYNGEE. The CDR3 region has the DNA TGTGCCAGCAGCGTAGCTCAGGGGCTCGGGGAGACCCAGTACTTC. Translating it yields CASSVAQGLGETQYF.

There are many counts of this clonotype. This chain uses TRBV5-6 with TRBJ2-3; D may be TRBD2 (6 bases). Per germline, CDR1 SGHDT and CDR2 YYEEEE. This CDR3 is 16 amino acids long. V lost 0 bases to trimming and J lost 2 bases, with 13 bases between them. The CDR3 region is CASSLGSRGTTDTQYF. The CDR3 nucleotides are TGTGCCAGCAGCTTGGGATCTCGGGGGACCACAGATACGCAGTATTTT. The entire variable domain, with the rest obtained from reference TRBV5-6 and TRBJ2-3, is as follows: DAGVTQSPTHLIKTRGQQVTLRCSPKSGHDTVSWYQQALGQGPQFIFQYYEEEERQRGNFPDRFSGHQFPNYSSELNVNALLLGDSALYLCASSLGSRGTTDTQYFGPGTRLTVL.

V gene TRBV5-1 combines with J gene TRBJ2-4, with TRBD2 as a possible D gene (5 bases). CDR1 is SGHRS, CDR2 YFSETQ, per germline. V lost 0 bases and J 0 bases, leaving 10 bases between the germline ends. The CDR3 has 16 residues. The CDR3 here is CASSLGTVIAKNIQYF. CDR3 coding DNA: TGCGCCAGCAGCTTGGGGACTGTAATAGCCAAAAACATTCAGTACTTC.

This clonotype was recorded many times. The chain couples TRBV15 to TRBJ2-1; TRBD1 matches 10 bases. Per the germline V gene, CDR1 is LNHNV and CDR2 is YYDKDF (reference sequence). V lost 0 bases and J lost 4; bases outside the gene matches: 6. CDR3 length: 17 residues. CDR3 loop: CATSRDKGQGGYNEQFF. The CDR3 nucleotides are TGTGCCACCAGCAGAGATAAAGGACAGGGGGGTTACAATGAGCAGTTCTTC.

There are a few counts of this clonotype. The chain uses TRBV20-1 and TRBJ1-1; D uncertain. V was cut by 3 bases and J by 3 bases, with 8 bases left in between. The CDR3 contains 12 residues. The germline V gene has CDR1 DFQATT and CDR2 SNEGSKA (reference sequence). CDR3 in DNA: TGCAGTGCTAGGTTCCGGGACACTGAAGCTTTCTTT. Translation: CSARFRDTEAFF.

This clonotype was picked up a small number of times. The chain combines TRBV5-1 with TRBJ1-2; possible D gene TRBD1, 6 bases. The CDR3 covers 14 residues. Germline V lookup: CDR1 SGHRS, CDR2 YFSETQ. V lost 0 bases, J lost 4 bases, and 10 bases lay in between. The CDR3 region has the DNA TGCGCCAGCAGCTTGGCGGGACAAACCTATGGCTACACCTTC. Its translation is CASSLAGQTYGYTF.

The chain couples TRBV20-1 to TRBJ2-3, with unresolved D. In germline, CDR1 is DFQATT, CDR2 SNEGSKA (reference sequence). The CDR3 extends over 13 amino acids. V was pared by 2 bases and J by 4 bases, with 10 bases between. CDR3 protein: CSARPPNADTQYF. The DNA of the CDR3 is TGCAGTGCTAGACCCCCGAACGCAGATACGCAGTATTTT.

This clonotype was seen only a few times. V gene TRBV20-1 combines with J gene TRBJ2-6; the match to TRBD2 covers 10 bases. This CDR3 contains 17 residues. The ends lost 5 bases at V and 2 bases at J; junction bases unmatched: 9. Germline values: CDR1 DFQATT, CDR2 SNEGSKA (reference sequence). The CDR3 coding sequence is TGCAGTGCTGCTACCCTAGCGGGAGTTACTGGGGCCAACGTCCTGACTTTC. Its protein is CSAATLAGVTGANVLTF.

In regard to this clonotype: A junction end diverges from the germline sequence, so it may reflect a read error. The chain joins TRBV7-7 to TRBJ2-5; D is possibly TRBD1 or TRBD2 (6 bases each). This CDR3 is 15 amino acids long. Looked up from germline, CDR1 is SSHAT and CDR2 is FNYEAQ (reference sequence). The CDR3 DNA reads TGTGCTAGCAGCTTCCAGCCGGGGGCACAAGAGACCCAGTACTTC. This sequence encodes CASSFQPGAQETQYF.

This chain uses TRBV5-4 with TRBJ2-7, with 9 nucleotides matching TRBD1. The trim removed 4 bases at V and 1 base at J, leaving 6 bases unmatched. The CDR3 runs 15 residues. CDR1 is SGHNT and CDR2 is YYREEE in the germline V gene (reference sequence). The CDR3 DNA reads TGTGCCAGCAGCCAAACAGGGGGCTCTTCCTACGAGCAGTACTTC. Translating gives CASSQTGGSSYEQYF.

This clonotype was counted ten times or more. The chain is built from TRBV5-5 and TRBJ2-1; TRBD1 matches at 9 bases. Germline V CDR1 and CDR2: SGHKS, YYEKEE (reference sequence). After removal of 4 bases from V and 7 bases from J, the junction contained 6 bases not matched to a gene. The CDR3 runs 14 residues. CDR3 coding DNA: TGTGCCAGCAGCCACGGGACAGGGTTGAATGAGCAGTTCTTC. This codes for CASSHGTGLNEQFF. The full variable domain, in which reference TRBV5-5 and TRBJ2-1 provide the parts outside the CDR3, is DAGVTQSPTHLIKTRGQQVTLRCSPISGHKSVSWYQQVLGQGPQFIFQYYEKEERGRGNFPDRFSARQFPNYSSELNVNALLLGDSALYLCASSHGTGLNEQFFGPGTRLTVL.

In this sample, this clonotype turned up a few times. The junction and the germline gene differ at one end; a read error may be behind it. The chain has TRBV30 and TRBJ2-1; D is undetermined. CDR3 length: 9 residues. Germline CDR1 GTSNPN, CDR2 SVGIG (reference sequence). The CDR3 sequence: CAWSPPLSF. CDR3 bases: TGTGCCTGGAGCCCACCCCTATCCTTC.

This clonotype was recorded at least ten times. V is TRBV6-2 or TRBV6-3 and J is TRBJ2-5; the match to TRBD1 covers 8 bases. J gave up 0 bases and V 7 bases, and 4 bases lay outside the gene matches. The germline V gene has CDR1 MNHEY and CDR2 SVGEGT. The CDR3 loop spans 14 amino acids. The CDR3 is CASNLRGHQETQYF. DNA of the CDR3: TGTGCCAGCAACCTCAGGGGGCACCAAGAGACCCAGTACTTC.

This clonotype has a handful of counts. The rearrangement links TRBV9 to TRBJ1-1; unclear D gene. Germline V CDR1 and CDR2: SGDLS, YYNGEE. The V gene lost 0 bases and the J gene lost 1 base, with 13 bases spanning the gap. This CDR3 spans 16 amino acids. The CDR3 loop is CASSVGITQGNTEAFF. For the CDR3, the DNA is TGTGCCAGCAGCGTAGGAATTACCCAAGGGAACACTGAAGCTTTCTTT.

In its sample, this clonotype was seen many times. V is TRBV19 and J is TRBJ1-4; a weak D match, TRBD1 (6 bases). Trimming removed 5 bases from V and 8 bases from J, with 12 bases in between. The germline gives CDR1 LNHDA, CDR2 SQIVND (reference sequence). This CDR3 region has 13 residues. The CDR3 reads CASSVQGREKLFF. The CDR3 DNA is TGTGCCAGTAGTGTACAGGGTCGGGAAAAACTGTTTTTT.

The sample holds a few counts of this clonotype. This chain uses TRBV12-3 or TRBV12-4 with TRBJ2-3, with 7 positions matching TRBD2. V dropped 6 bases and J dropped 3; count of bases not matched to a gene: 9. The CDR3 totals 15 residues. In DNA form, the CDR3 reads TGTGCCAGCAGACAGTCAGCGGGAATTACAGATACGCAGTATTTT. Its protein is CASRQSAGITDTQYF.

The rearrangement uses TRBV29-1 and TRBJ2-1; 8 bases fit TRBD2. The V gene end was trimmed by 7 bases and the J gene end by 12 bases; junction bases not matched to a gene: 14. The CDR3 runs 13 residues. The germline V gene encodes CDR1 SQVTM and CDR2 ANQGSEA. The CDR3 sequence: CSDLSVAGSRQFF. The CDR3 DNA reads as TGCAGCGACCTGAGTGTAGCGGGAAGTCGGCAGTTCTTC.

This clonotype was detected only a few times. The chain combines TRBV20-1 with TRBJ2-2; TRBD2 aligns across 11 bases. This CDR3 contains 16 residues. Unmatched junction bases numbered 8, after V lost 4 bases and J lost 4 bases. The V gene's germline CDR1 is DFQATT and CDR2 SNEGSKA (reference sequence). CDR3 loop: CSAIDSGRALTGELFF. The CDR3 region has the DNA TGCAGTGCTATTGATAGCGGGAGGGCCCTCACCGGGGAGCTGTTTTTT.